This entry is about one T cell receptor beta chain. These data are taken from a study of blood T cell repertoires in COVID-19. Study-level background: Collection of acute and convalescent COVID-19 samples took place in the United States, Italy and Spain.

Sequenced by immunoSEQ multiplex PCR; TCRdb stores in-frame clones only, minus some. The data show some 330,000 clones, with approximately 87% seen just once and more than 1.5% held by the top ten. Participant reports of clinical history set cohort assignment. In germline, CDR1 is KGHSH, CDR2 LQKENI. The CDR3 loop spans 14 amino acids. V was cut by 2 bases and J by 6 bases, with 11 bases left in between. This receptor was identified in a man aged 40-49 years in a cohort exposed to, infected with or recovered from COVID-19 (not recorded which). The chain is built from TRBV18 and TRBJ1-5, with D tentatively TRBD1 (5 bases). The sequencing input was PBMCs or T cells enriched from blood (not recorded which). The CDR3: CASSPGGGSQPQHF. The CDR3 nucleotides are TGTGCCAGCTCACCAGGGGGGGGTAGTCAGCCCCAGCATTTT.